This T cell receptor beta chain emerged from a study of blood T cell repertoires in COVID-19. The study assigned cohorts using participant-reported clinical history. Authors' analysis steps: For nucleated cells, counts were estimated from reference gene primer amplification. Profiling relied on immunoSEQ multiplex PCR, and the TCRdb table lists in-frame clones only, not all of them. V and J calls and clone size are copied from that table; D and trimming were computed from the DNA. The sample carries 350,000 or so clones, more than 75% recorded once. This receptor was identified in a woman aged 25 to 39 who had recovered from COVID-19. The sample consisted of PBMCs or T cells enriched from blood (not recorded which).

The chain's CDR3 is CASSSGAYEQYF. The CDR3 DNA reads as TGTGCCAGCAGTTCCGGAGCCTACGAGCAGTACTTC. The chain has TRBV28 and TRBJ2-7; no clear D. Trimming cost V 4 bases and J 2 bases, with 6 bases left between them. CDR1 is MDHEN, CDR2 SYDVKM, per germline. The CDR3 is 12 amino acids.